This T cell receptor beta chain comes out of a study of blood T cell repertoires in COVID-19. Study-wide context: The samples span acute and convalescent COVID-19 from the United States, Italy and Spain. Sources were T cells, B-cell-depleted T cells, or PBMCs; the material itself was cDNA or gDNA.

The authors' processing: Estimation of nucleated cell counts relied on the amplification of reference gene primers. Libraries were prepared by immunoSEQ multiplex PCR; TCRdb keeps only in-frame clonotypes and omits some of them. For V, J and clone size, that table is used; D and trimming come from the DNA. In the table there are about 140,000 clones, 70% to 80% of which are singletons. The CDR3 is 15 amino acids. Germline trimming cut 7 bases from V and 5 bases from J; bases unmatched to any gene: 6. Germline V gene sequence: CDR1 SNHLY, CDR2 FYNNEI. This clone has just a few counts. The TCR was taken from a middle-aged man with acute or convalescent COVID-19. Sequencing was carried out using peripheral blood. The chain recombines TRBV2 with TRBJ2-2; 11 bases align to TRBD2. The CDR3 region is CASILTSGVTGELFF. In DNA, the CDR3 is TGTGCCAGCATCCTGACTAGCGGGGTAACCGGGGAGCTGTTTTTT. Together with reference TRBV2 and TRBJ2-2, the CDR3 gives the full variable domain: EPEVTQTPSHQVTQMGQEVILRCVPISNHLYFYWYRQILGQKVEFLVSFYNNEISEKSEIFDDQFSVERPDGSNFTLKIRSTKLEDSAMYFCASILTSGVTGELFFGEGSRLTVL.